This TCR beta chain was sequenced for a study of CD8+ T cells in alopecia areata. Study-wide results and limits: Scalp data also include sequences from resident alphabeta T cells of normal skin. Tofacitinib yielded significantly lower scalp clonality and fewer expanded CD8+ clones among the top 100.

Turning to this clone: Its antigen remains unidentified.

Germline V lookup: CDR1 MNHEY, CDR2 SMNVEV (reference sequence). This CDR3 contains 15 residues. V dropped 5 bases and J dropped 2 bases, with 13 bases sitting between them. Treatment meaning: oral pan-JAK inhibitor, 5-10 mg twice daily. RNA was extracted and reverse transcribed into cDNA as the sequencing template. TCRdb keeps only in-frame clones here, not all; method: immunoSEQ multiplex PCR. The sample lists under 200,000 clones, approximately 57% seen once, with more than 13% in the top ten. The J gene is TRBJ1-5, the V gene TRBV27; possible D gene TRBD1, 5 bases. The TCR was taken from a human donor with alopecia areata. This specimen was CD4+ T cells sorted from blood, taken at week 24, from a patient treated with tofacitinib. The CDR3 reads CASSPRGGGNQPQHF. Here the CDR3 DNA reads TGTGCCAGCAGTCCACGTGGAGGGGGCAATCAGCCCCAGCATTTT.